The clone carrying this T cell receptor (beta chain) came up a few times. Its target is unknown. V lost 7 bases and J 10 bases, leaving 11 bases between the germline ends. Germline V lookup: CDR1 MDHEN, CDR2 SYDVKM. This CDR3 has 12 residues. Produced via immunoSEQ multiplex PCR; TCRdb's table is partial and in-frame only. The data show approximately 59,000 clones, about nine tenths seen once. CD4+ T cells from unexposed donors were obtained before the COVID-19 pandemic (2011-2018). This specimen comes from a study of CD4 T cells in relation to SARS-CoV-2 and coronaviruses. General observations from the study: In around two thirds of donors, memory CD4+ clonotypes crossrecognized SARS-CoV-2 and at least one common cold coronavirus spike. SARS-CoV-2-driven expansion was significantly weaker in crossreactive than monoreactive clones.

This clonotype was obtained from a human donor in good health. This chain joins TRBV28 and TRBJ1-6; D is ambiguous. Source material: memory CD4+ T cells from PBMCs. CDR3 in amino acids: CASNSQRSPLHF. For the CDR3, the DNA is TGTGCCAGCAATTCGCAGCGATCACCCCTCCACTTT.